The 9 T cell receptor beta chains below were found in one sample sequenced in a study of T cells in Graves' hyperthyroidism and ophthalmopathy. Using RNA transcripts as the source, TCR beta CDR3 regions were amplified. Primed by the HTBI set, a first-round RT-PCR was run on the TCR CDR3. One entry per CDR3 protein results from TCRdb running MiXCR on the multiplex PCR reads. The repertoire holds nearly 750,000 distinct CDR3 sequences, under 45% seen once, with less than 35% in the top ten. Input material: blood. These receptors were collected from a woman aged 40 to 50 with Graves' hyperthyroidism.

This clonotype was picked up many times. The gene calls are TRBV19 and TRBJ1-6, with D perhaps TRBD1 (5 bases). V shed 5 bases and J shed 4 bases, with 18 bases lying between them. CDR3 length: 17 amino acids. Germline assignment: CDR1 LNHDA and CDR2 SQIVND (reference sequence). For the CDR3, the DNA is TGTGCCAGTAGTCTACGTCCTACCGGGGGATATAATTCACCCCTCCACTTT. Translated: CASSLRPTGGYNSPLHF.

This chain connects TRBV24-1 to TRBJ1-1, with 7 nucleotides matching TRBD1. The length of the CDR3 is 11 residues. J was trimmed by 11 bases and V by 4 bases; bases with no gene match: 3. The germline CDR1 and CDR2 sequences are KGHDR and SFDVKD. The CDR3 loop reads CATSETGLAFF. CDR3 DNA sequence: TGTGCCACCAGTGAGACAGGGCTGGCTTTCTTT.

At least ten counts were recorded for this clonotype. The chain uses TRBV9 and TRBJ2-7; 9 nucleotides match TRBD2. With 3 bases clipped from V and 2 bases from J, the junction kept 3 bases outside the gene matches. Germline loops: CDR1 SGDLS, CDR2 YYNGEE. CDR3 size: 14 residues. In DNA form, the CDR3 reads TGTGCCAGCAGCGCGACTAGCGGCACCTACGAGCAGTACTTC. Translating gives CASSATSGTYEQYF.

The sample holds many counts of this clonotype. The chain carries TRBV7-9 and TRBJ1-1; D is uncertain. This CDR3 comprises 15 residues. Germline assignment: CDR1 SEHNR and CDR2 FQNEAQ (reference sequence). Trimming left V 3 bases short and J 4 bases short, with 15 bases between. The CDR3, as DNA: TGTGCCAGCAGCTTTCGAGCCAGAGAGGGCACTGAAGCTTTCTTT. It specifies CASSFRAREGTEAFF. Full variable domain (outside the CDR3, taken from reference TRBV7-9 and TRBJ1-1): DTGVSQNPRHKITKRGQNVTFRCDPISEHNRLYWYRQTLGQGPEFLTYFQNEAQLEKSRLLSDRFSAERPKGSFSTLEIQRTEQGDSAMYLCASSFRAREGTEAFFGQGTRLTVV.

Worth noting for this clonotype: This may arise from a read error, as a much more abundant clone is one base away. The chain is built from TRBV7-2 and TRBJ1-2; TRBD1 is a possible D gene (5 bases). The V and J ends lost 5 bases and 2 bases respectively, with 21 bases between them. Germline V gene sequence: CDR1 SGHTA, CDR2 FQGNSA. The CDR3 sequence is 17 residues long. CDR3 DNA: TGTGCCAGCAGCGCCCCACGCGCAGGGACGGCGAACTATGGCTACACCTTC. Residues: CASSAPRAGTANYGYTF.

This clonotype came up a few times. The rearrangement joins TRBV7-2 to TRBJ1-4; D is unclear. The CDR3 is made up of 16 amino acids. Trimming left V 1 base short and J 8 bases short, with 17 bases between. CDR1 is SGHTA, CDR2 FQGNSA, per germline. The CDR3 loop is CASSLDRIGLGEKLFF. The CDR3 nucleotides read TGTGCCAGCAGCTTAGATCGTATAGGGCTAGGGGAAAAACTGTTTTTT.

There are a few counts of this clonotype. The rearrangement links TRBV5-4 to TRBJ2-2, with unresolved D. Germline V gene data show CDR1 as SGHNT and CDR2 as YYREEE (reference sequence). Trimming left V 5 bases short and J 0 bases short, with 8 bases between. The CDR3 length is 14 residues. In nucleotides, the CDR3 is TGTGCCAGCAGACACCTAGCGAACACCGGGGAGCTGTTTTTT. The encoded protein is CASRHLANTGELFF. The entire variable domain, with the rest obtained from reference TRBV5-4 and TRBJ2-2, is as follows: ETGVTQSPTHLIKTRGQQVTLRCSSQSGHNTVSWYQQALGQGPQFIFQYYREEENGRGNFPPRFSGLQFPNYSSELNVNALELDDSALYLCASRHLANTGELFFGEGSRLTVL.

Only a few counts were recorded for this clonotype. CDR3 region: CASRYTGTSGTFSYEQYF. The CDR3 DNA follows: TGTGCCAGCAGATATACCGGGACTAGCGGGACCTTTTCCTACGAGCAGTACTTC. The genes are TRBV7-3 and TRBJ2-7, with 13 positions matching TRBD2. Germline V gives CDR1 SGHTA, CDR2 FQGTGA. V was pared by 6 bases and J by 1 base, with 12 bases of the junction left unmatched. The CDR3 runs 18 residues.

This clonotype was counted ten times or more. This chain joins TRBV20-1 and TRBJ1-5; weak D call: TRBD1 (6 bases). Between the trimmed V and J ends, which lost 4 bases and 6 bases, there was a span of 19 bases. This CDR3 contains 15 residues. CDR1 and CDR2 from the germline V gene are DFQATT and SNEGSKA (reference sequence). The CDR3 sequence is CSAKVSQGRGQPQHF. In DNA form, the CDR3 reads TGCAGTGCTAAAGTGTCACAGGGAAGGGGTCAGCCCCAGCATTTT.